This T cell receptor beta chain emerged from a study of CXCR3-negative and CXCR3-positive naive CD8 T cells. Study outcomes and limitations: Hydrophobicity was higher for TRB CDR3s found in CXCR3-positive naive cells than in CXCR3-negative naive cells.

A word on this clonotype: Its antigen is currently unknown.

CD45RO-CCR7+CD27+CD95- cells counted as naive CD8+ T cells. TRB cDNA libraries were made by UMI-labeled 5' RACE. One entry per CDR3 protein, without DNA, is what TCRdb gives after re-calling the 5' RACE reads. The ten most abundant clones cover 0.55% to 0.8% of a sample with tens of thousands of distinct CDR3 sequences. Germline V gives CDR1 SGHNT, CDR2 YENEEA. This CDR3 spans 16 amino acids. This chain connects TRBV11-3 to TRBJ2-1; the TCRdb call, TRBD1, lacks DNA for checking. The specimen sequenced was naive CXCR3+ CD8+ T cells from blood. Stated subset: CD45RO-CCR7+CD27+CD95- naive CD8+ T cells expressing CXCR3 (TNR3+). The receptor was derived from a human donor in good health. Some clones in this sample may be carry-over from other donors' samples. The CDR3 loop is CASSYSGGPPDNEQFF.